The clone carrying this T cell receptor beta chain was seen only a few times. Its target is not known. The source of the sample is a study of cytomegalovirus exposure and HLA in healthy donors. Across the study: Of the donors genotyped, several hundred in all, about 80% fell in the Caucasian-associated ancestry cluster. General study results and limits: In a later analysis, a missense DCLRE1C variant was linked to TCR beta V- and J-gene trimming. In vitro data verified three CMV-associated chains as specific for CMV antigens. Certain indistinguishable V segments, among them TRBV6-2 and TRBV6-3, were excluded.

The primer mix had 60 Vbeta and 13 Jbeta primers. The protocol was immunoSEQ multiplex PCR, while the TCRdb copy is restricted to in-frame clones and leaves out a portion. The sample holds approximately 150,000 clones; 60% to 85% are singletons and the top ten take around 13%. The CDR3 loop spans 16 amino acids. V shed 3 bases, J shed 3 bases, and the junction held 8 bases outside the gene matches. CDR1 is MDHEN, CDR2 SYDVKM, per germline. The J gene is TRBJ2-7, the V gene TRBV28, with 10 bases matching TRBD1. The TCR was taken from a man in his forties in good health and CMV-seropositive. Sequenced: PBMCs. In DNA, the CDR3 is TGTGCCAGCAGTTTCGTAGAGAGGGACAGGGGCTACGAGCAGTACTTC. Amino acid sequence: CASSFVERDRGYEQYF.